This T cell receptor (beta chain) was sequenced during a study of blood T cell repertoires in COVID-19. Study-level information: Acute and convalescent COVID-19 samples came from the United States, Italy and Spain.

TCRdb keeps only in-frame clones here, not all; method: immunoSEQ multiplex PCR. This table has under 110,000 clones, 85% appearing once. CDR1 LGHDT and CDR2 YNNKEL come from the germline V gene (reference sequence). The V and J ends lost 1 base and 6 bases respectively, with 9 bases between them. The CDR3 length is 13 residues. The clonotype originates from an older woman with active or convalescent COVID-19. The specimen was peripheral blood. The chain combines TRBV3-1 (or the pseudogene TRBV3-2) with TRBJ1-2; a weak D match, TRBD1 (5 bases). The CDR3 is CASSQADSNGYTF. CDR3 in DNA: TGTGCCAGCAGCCAAGCCGACAGCAATGGCTACACCTTC.